This T cell receptor (beta chain) was profiled in a study of Graves' ophthalmopathy and Graves' hyperthyroidism. As for the study in general: Peripheral blood was obtained at first diagnosis, ahead of any treatment.

This CDR3 region has 17 residues. From germline, CDR1 is LGHDT and CDR2 YNNKEL (reference sequence). The J segment lost 1 base and the V segment lost 4 bases, leaving 8 bases of the junction unmatched. Orbital computed tomography and thyroid ultrasound, along with TRAb, serum thyroxine and clinical symptoms, underpinned diagnosis. Comment on this clonotype: Its antigen is undetermined.

Points from the study as a whole: Most expanded clonotypes from thyroid (those above 0.001 frequency) were also found in blood. Ophthalmopathy progression prediction by the model yielded a sensitivity of 70.59% and a specificity of 72% to 75%.

CDR3 regions of TCR beta were amplified from RNA transcripts. RT-PCR in the first round used HTBI primers; a second-round multiplex PCR followed. TCRdb itself ran the multiplex PCR reads through MiXCR, one entry per CDR3 protein. The sample has some 350,000 distinct CDR3 sequences, about a sixth seen once; the top ten hold 2.4%. The TCR originated in an adult woman with stable Graves' hyperthyroidism. The V call is TRBV3-1, the J call TRBJ2-4, with 9 bases lining up with TRBD1. The sample comprised peripheral blood. The CDR3 DNA reads as TGTGCCAGCAGCCCCCAAAGGACAGGGGTGGCCAAAAACATTCAGTACTTC. This translates into CASSPQRTGVAKNIQYF.